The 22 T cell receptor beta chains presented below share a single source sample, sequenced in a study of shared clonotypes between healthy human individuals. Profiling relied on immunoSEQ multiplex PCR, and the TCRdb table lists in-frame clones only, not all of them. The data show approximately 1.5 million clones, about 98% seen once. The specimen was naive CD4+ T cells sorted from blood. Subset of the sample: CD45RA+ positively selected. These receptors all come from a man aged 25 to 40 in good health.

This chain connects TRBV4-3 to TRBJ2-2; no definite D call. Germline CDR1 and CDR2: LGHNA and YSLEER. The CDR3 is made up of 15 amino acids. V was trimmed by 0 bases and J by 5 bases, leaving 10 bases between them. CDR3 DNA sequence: TGCGCCAGCAGCCAAGATCGTATGGCAACCGGGGAGCTGTTTTTT. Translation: CASSQDRMATGELFF.

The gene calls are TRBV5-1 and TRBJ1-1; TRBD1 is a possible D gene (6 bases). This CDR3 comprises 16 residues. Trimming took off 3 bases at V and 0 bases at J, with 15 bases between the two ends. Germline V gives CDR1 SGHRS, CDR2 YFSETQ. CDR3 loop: CASSYGQPSMNTEAFF. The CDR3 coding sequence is TGCGCCAGCAGCTACGGACAGCCCTCCATGAACACTGAAGCTTTCTTT.

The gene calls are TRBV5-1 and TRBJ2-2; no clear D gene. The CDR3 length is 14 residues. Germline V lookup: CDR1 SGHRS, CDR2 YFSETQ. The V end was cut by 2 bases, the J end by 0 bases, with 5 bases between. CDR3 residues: CASSFTTNTGELFF. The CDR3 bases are TGCGCCAGCAGCTTTACTACGAACACCGGGGAGCTGTTTTTT.

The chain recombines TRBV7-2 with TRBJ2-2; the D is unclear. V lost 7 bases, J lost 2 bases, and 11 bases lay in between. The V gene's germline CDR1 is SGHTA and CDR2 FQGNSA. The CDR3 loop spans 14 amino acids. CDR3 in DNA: TGTGCCAGCAAGAACAGCTATAACACCGGGGAGCTGTTTTTT. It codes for CASKNSYNTGELFF. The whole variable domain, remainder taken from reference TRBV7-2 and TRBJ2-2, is GAGVSQSPSNKVTEKGKDVELRCDPISGHTALYWYRQSLGQGLEFLIYFQGNSAPDKSGLPSDRFSAERTGGSVSTLTIQRTQQEDSAVYLCASKNSYNTGELFFGEGSRLTVL.

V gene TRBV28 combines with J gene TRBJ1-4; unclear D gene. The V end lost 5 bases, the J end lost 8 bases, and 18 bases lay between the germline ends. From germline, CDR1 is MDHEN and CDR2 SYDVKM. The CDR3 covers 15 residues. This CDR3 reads CASSPASGGWEKLFF. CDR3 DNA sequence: TGTGCCAGCAGTCCCGCCTCGGGAGGGTGGGAAAAACTGTTTTTT.

DNA of the CDR3: TGTGCCAGCTCACCACCGGTTAATAACTATGGCTACACCTTC. Protein product: CASSPPVNNYGYTF. This chain connects TRBV18 to TRBJ1-2; no clear D gene. This CDR3 region has 14 residues. Germline lookup yields CDR1 KGHSH and CDR2 LQKENI. V was pared by 0 bases and J by 1 base, with 6 bases between. Variable domain in full (rest from reference TRBV18 and TRBJ1-2): NAGVMQNPRHLVRRRGQEARLRCSPMKGHSHVYWYRQLPEEGLKFMVYLQKENIIDESGMPKERFSAEFPKEGPSILRIQQVVRGDSAAYFCASSPPVNNYGYTFGSGTRLTVV.

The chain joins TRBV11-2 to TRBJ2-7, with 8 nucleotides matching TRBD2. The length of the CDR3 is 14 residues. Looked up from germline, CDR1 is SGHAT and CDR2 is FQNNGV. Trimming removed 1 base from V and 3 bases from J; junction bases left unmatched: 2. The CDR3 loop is CASSLVAGNYEQYF. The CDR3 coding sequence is TGTGCCAGCAGCTTAGTAGCGGGAAACTACGAGCAGTACTTC.

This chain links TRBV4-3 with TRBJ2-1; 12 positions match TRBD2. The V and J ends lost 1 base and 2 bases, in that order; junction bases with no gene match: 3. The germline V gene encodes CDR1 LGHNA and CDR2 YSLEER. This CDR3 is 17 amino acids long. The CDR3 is CASSQGTSGEPYNEQFF. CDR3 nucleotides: TGCGCCAGCAGCCAAGGGACTAGCGGGGAACCCTACAATGAGCAGTTCTTC.

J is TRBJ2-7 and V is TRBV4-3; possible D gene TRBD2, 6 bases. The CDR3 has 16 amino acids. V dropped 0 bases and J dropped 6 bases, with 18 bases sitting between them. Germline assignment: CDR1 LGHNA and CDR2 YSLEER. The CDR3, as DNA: TGCGCCAGCAGCCAAGATGAGTCGGTTGGGAGGTCCGAGCAGTACTTC. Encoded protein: CASSQDESVGRSEQYF.

CDR3 residues: CASSFRYPQETQYF. The CDR3 DNA reads TGTGCCAGCAGTTTTAGATACCCCCAAGAGACCCAGTACTTC. The J gene is TRBJ2-5, the V gene TRBV28; D gene uncertain. The length of the CDR3 is 14 residues. Germline V CDR1 and CDR2: MDHEN, SYDVKM. Deletions cut 3 bases from V and 1 base from J, with 9 bases between.

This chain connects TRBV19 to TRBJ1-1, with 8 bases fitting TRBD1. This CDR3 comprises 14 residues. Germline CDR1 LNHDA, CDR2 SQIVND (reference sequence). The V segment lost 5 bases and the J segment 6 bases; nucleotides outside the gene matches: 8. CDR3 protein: CASSLTGGYPEAFF. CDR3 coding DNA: TGTGCCAGTAGTTTAACAGGGGGTTACCCTGAAGCTTTCTTT.

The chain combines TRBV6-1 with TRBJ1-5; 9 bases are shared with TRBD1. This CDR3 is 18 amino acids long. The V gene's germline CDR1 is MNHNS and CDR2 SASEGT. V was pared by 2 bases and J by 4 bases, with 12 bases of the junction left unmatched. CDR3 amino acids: CASSEYLMGTGWNQPQHF. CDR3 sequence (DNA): TGTGCCAGCAGTGAATATTTGATGGGGACAGGGTGGAATCAGCCCCAGCATTTT.

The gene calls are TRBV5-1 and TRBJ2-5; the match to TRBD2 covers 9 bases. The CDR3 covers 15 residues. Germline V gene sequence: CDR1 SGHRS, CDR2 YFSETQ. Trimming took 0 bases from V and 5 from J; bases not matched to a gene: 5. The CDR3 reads CASSLDPSGTETQYF. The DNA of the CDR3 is TGCGCCAGCAGCTTGGACCCTAGCGGGACTGAGACCCAGTACTTC.

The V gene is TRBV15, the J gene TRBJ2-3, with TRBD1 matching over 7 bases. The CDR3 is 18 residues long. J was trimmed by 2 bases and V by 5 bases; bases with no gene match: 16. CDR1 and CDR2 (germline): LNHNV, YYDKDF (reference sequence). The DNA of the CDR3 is TGTGCCACCAGCTCCCGACAGGGTGTGTCAAATAACACAGATACGCAGTATTTT. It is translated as CATSSRQGVSNNTDTQYF.

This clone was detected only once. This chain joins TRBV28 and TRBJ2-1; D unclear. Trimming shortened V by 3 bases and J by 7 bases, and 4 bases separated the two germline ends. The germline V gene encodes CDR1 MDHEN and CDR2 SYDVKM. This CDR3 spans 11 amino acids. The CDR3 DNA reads TGTGCCAGCAGTTTCTTGAATGAGCAGTTCTTC. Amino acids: CASSFLNEQFF.

CDR3 amino acids: CASSPGTDRHQPQHF. The CDR3 nucleotides are TGTGCCAGCTCACCCGGGACGGACCGTCATCAGCCCCAGCATTTT. J is TRBJ1-5 and V is TRBV18, with D perhaps matching TRBD1 (5 bases). CDR1 and CDR2 from the germline V gene are KGHSH and LQKENI. The CDR3 sequence is 15 residues long. The V end lost 3 bases, the J end lost 5 bases, and 14 bases lay between the germline ends.

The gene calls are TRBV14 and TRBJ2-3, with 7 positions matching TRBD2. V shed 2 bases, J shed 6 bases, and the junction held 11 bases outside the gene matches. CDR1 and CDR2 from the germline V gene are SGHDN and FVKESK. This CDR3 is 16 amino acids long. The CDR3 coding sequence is TGTGCCAGCAGCCAATTGACGGGGCGGGAGATTGATACGCAGTATTTT. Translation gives CASSQLTGREIDTQYF.

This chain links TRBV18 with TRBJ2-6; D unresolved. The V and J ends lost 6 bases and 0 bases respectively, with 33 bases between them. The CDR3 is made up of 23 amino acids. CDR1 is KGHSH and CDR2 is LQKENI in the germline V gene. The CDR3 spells CASSLLVGYQLTGWSSGANVLTF. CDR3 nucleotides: TGTGCCAGCTCTCTATTGGTGGGCTATCAGCTGACGGGCTGGAGCTCTGGGGCCAACGTCCTGACTTTC.

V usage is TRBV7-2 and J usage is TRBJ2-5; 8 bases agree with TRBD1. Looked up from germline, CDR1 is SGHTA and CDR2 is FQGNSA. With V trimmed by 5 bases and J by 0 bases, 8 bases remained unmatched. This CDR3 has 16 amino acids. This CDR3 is CASSLGDRTYQETQYF. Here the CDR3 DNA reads TGTGCCAGCAGCCTTGGGGACAGGACGTACCAAGAGACCCAGTACTTC. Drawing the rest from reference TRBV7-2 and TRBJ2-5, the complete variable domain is GAGVSQSPSNKVTEKGKDVELRCDPISGHTALYWYRQSLGQGLEFLIYFQGNSAPDKSGLPSDRFSAERTGGSVSTLTIQRTQQEDSAVYLCASSLGDRTYQETQYFGPGTRLLVL.

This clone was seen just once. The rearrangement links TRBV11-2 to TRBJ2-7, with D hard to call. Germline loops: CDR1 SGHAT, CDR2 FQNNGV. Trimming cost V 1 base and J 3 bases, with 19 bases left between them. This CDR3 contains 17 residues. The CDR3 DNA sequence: TGTGCCAGCAGCTTAGTTGGAAGTGTGGTGAAACTCTACGAGCAGTACTTC. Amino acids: CASSLVGSVVKLYEQYF.

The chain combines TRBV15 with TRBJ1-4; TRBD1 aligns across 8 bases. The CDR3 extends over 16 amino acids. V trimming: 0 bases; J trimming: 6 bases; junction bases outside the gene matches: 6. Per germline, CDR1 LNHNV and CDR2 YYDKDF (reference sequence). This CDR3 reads CATSRDPQGADEKLFF. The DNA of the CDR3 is TGTGCCACCAGCAGAGATCCGCAGGGGGCGGATGAAAAACTGTTTTTT.

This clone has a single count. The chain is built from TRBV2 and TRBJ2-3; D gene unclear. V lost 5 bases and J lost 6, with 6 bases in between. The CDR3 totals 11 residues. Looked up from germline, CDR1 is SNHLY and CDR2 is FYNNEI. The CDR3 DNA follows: TGTGCCAGCAGTACTGTTGATACGCAGTATTTT. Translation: CASSTVDTQYF. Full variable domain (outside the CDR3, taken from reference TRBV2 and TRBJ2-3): EPEVTQTPSHQVTQMGQEVILRCVPISNHLYFYWYRQILGQKVEFLVSFYNNEISEKSEIFDDQFSVERPDGSNFTLKIRSTKLEDSAMYFCASSTVDTQYFGPGTRLTVL.